This TCR beta chain emerged from a study of technical replicates of blood from a handful of donors. This clone has only a few counts. Profiling relied on immunoSEQ multiplex PCR, and the TCRdb table lists in-frame clones only, not all of them. The sample lists about 62,000 clones; about 89% were seen once. V was pared by 5 bases and J by 3 bases, with 1 base of the junction left unmatched. This CDR3 has 13 residues. Per germline, CDR1 SGHTA and CDR2 FQGNSA. The material sequenced was PBMCs. The chain is built from TRBV7-2 and TRBJ1-1; 9 bases agree with TRBD1. The sequence derives from a human donor in good health. Some clones in this sample may be carry-over from other donors' samples. The CDR3 DNA reads TGTGCCAGCAGCCGGGACAGGGACACTGAAGCTTTCTTT. Protein: CASSRDRDTEAFF.